Included here is one T cell receptor (beta chain) sequence, with context. As yet, its antigen is unknown. One base away lies a much larger clone, so this may be a sequencing read error. Uniform node negativity on CT and PET/CT characterised the cohort, and no patient had undergone prior chemotherapy or radiotherapy or presented other malignancies. With two-round multiplex PCR, TCR beta CDR3 sequences were amplified from genomic DNA. TRBV and TRBJ genes each had their own specific primers in first-round PCR. PCR's second round employed universal primers. TCRdb analysed the multiplex PCR reads with MiXCR anew, one entry per CDR3 protein. Of 51,000 or so distinct CDR3 sequences listed, about 35% are singletons. This sample stems from a study of prognosis after radiotherapy for stage I lung cancer. Study summary: Following radiotherapy, a handful of patients went on to present distant metastases at a median of around seven months, and approximately 15 exhibited no significant progression. Study-level points and caveats: Whether the expanded TCR clones were tumor-specific was not determined.

V was cut by 6 bases and J by 6 bases, with 9 bases left in between. This CDR3 comprises 11 residues. Germline values: CDR1 DFQATT, CDR2 SNEGSKA (reference sequence). The TCR sequence derives from a donor aged 50 or older with non-small cell lung cancer. V usage is TRBV20-1 and J usage is TRBJ2-1; D not resolved. The sequencing used PBMCs, collected before or after stereotactic body radiation therapy (not recorded which). CDR3 DNA: TGCAGTGCCCAGTGGCTCAATGAGCAGTTCTTC. Translated: CSAQWLNEQFF.